The 6 T cell receptor beta chains presented below share a single source sample, sequenced in a study of T cell responses to AZD1222 COVID-19 vaccine. Using immunoSEQ multiplex PCR, the repertoire was profiled, and TCRdb retains in-frame clones only, with some absent. The data hold 100,000 to 150,000 clones, with more than 75% observed a single time. The sequencing used peripheral blood, collected 28 days after the second AZD1222 dose. These receptors all come from an adult who received the AZD1222 COVID-19 vaccine.

The DNA for the CDR3 is TGTGCCAGCAGCCAAGATCAGGGGCTAGCGGGACTCACAGATACGCAGTATTTT. Amino acid sequence: CASSQDQGLAGLTDTQYF. The rearrangement links TRBV14 to TRBJ2-3, with 9 bases matching TRBD2. CDR1 and CDR2 from the germline V gene are SGHDN and FVKESK. With 0 bases clipped from V and 2 bases from J, the junction kept 9 bases outside the gene matches. This CDR3 comprises 18 residues. The full variable domain, with the rest looked up from reference TRBV14 and TRBJ2-3, is EAGVTQFPSHSVIEKGQTVTLRCDPISGHDNLYWYRRVMGKEIKFLLHFVKESKQDESGMPNNRFLAERTGGTYSTLKVQPAELEDSGVYFCASSQDQGLAGLTDTQYFGPGTRLTVL.

In DNA, the CDR3 is TGTGCCTGGAGTATACTTCTCACAGATACGCAGTATTTT. Translation: CAWSILLTDTQYF. This chain connects TRBV30 to TRBJ2-3; D is unclear. This CDR3 spans 13 amino acids. CDR1 GTSNPN and CDR2 SVGIG come from the germline V gene (reference sequence). V was trimmed by 2 bases and J by 2 bases, leaving 8 bases between them.

The V and J genes are TRBV7-9 and TRBJ1-2, with 10 bases identical to TRBD1. Per germline, CDR1 SEHNR and CDR2 FQNEAQ (reference sequence). Trimming cost V 6 bases and J 3 bases; bases outside gene matches: 4. CDR3 length: 14 amino acids. The CDR3 reads CASSSGQGDYGYTF. For the CDR3, the DNA is TGTGCCAGCAGTTCCGGACAGGGGGACTATGGCTACACCTTC.

This chain joins TRBV7-2 and TRBJ2-1, with TRBD1 as a possible D gene (5 bases). Trimming left V 0 bases short and J 2 bases short, with 14 bases between. Per germline, CDR1 SGHTA and CDR2 FQGNSA. The CDR3 has 17 amino acids. CDR3 residues: CASSLASDTSPYNEQFF. The CDR3 DNA reads as TGTGCCAGCAGCTTAGCGTCGGACACCTCGCCCTACAATGAGCAGTTCTTC.

About this clone: Additional DNA sequences in this sample encode the identical CDR3. This chain links TRBV20-1 with TRBJ2-2; a possible D gene is TRBD1 (5 bases). V was shortened by 3 bases and J by 2 bases, with 10 bases between the two germline ends. This CDR3 has 14 amino acids. From germline, CDR1 is DFQATT and CDR2 SNEGSKA (reference sequence). The CDR3 protein is CSASSQGNTGELFF. CDR3 nucleotides: TGCAGTGCTAGTTCGCAGGGAAACACCGGGGAGCTGTTTTTT.

This chain joins TRBV10-3 and TRBJ2-2, with D perhaps being TRBD1 or TRBD2 (6 bases each). This CDR3 has 16 residues. Trimming removed 1 base at V and 3 bases at J, with 12 bases between. Germline V lookup: CDR1 ENHRY, CDR2 SYGVKD. The CDR3 loop reads CAISEWGRDYTGELFF. The CDR3 DNA sequence: TGTGCCATCAGTGAGTGGGGGCGGGACTACACCGGGGAGCTGTTTTTT.